The 25 T cell receptor beta chains in this list originate from one sample, sequenced in a study of human T cells and chemical hapten exposure. Time point here: pre-sensitization, week 0. The treatment is: therapeutic diphenylcyclopropenone sensitization with weekly scalp DPC. TCRdb processed the RACE reads anew with MiXCR; each CDR3 protein has one entry. The table has approximately 320,000 distinct CDR3 sequences, about 5% seen once; the top ten hold more than 8%. The sample consisted of whole blood, taken in connection with sensitization to the hapten diphenylcyclopropenone (DPC). The receptors here all came from a woman aged 18-29 years with alopecia areata. Some clones in this sample may be carry-over from other donors' samples.

This clonotype was counted only a few times. The chain uses TRBV5-5 and TRBJ2-2, with D perhaps TRBD1 (6 bases). The germline V and J ends were trimmed by 1 base and 3 bases, with 19 bases remaining between them. CDR3 length: 18 amino acids. CDR1 and CDR2 from the germline V gene are SGHKS and YYEKEE (reference sequence). The CDR3 is CASSLFRWGTPDTGELFF. CDR3 bases: TGTGCCAGCAGCTTGTTCCGGTGGGGGACACCTGACACCGGGGAGCTGTTTTTT.

This clonotype occurred many times. This chain connects TRBV4-1 to TRBJ2-3; 8 positions match TRBD2. The germline V gene has CDR1 MGHRA and CDR2 YSYEKL. This CDR3 spans 16 amino acids. V shed 1 base and J 7 bases; nucleotides not matched to a gene: 10. CDR3 nucleotide sequence: TGCGCCAGCAGCCAAGGGGCAGCGGGGGTGCTAAATACGCAGTATTTT. It yields the protein CASSQGAAGVLNTQYF.

In its sample, this clonotype was seen a few times. The genes are TRBV20-1 and TRBJ2-5, with 9 bases matching TRBD2. The CDR3 is 16 residues long. J lost 1 base, V lost 6 bases, and 12 bases had no gene match. The germline V gene has CDR1 DFQATT and CDR2 SNEGSKA (reference sequence). The DNA for the CDR3 is TGCAGTGCCTTTCTCGGGATAGCGGGAGTCCAAGAGACCCAGTACTTC. Its protein is CSAFLGIAGVQETQYF.

This clonotype was counted many times. The rearrangement uses TRBV9 and TRBJ2-1; 7 bases are a match to TRBD1. V was pared by 0 bases and J by 7 bases, with 7 bases of the junction left unmatched. This CDR3 is built from 15 residues. Per germline, CDR1 SGDLS and CDR2 YYNGEE. This CDR3 reads CASSVDWGRGNEQFF. The CDR3, as DNA: TGTGCCAGCAGCGTAGACTGGGGCAGGGGGAATGAGCAGTTCTTC.

The V and J genes are TRBV5-1 and TRBJ2-3, with 8 bases aligning to TRBD1. The CDR3 has 20 residues. Germline CDR1 is SGHRS and CDR2 is YFSETQ. The V segment lost 2 bases and the J segment 2 bases; nucleotides outside the gene matches: 19. In nucleotides, the CDR3 is TGCGCCAGCAGCTTTGAACCCGCTGTCGGATGGACAGGGACCACAGATACGCAGTATTTT. Amino acid sequence: CASSFEPAVGWTGTTDTQYF.

This clonotype showed up many times. The chain is built from TRBV4-2 and TRBJ1-5; D is possibly TRBD1 (5 bases). This CDR3 region has 14 residues. Germline assignment: CDR1 LGHNA and CDR2 YNFKEQ. Deletions cut 0 bases from V and 6 bases from J, with 9 bases between. The CDR3 reads CASSQEGGTQPQHF. In nucleotides, the CDR3 is TGTGCCAGCAGCCAAGAAGGAGGGACTCAGCCCCAGCATTTT.

This rearrangement joins TRBV7-9 to TRBJ1-1, with D possibly TRBD1 on 6 matching bases. V lost 5 bases, J lost 5 bases, and 27 bases lay in between. The CDR3 has 18 residues. Germline V gene data show CDR1 as SEHNR and CDR2 as FQNEAQ (reference sequence). In nucleotides, the CDR3 is TGTGCCAGCAGCCCACCCAGGGGCGGGGGGGCAAGGGATACTGAAGCTTTCTTT. This translates into CASSPPRGGGARDTEAFF.

The V and J genes are TRBV12-3 or TRBV12-4 and TRBJ2-7, with D possibly called TRBD1 or TRBD2 (5 bases each). This CDR3 region has 17 residues. Deletions cut 1 base from V and 3 bases from J, with 19 bases between. CDR3 in amino acids: CASSLERSGQGVYEQYF. The CDR3 DNA sequence: TGTGCCAGCAGTTTAGAAAGATCCGGGCAGGGAGTCTACGAGCAGTACTTC.

The rearrangement joins TRBV11-2 to TRBJ2-3, with D perhaps matching TRBD2 (7 bases). V was clipped by 5 bases and J by 5 bases, with 20 bases between them. The germline gives CDR1 SGHAT, CDR2 FQNNGV. The CDR3 is 16 amino acids. CDR3 in amino acids: CASSPFGGGAEDTQYF. The DNA of the CDR3 is TGTGCCAGCAGCCCATTCGGAGGGGGGGCCGAAGATACGCAGTATTTT.

This clonotype turned up a few times. This chain links TRBV27 with TRBJ2-7, with 9 bases identical to TRBD2. CDR3 length: 14 residues. After removal of 6 bases from V and 11 bases from J, the junction contained 14 bases not matched to a gene. Germline-derived CDR1 and CDR2 are MNHEY and SMNVEV (reference sequence). The CDR3 region has the DNA TGTGCCAGCAGGCCCGGGACTAGCCGGCGGGGGGAGTACTTC. Its protein product is CASRPGTSRRGEYF.

This clonotype was observed many times. The chain couples TRBV5-4 to TRBJ2-7; TRBD2 matches 9 bases. This CDR3 is 16 amino acids long. Germline V gives CDR1 SGHNT, CDR2 YYREEE (reference sequence). V dropped 2 bases and J dropped 6; count of bases not matched to a gene: 12. CDR3 sequence reads: CASSFGGGATFREQYF. For the CDR3, the DNA is TGTGCCAGCAGCTTCGGCGGGGGGGCCACTTTTCGCGAGCAGTACTTC.

V usage is TRBV9 and J usage is TRBJ2-5, with TRBD2 matching over 7 bases. V lost 3 bases and J lost 1; bases outside the gene matches: 3. The CDR3 has 14 residues. CDR1 and CDR2 (germline): SGDLS, YYNGEE. The CDR3 DNA is TGTGCCAGCAGCGCGAGCGGGATCCAAGAGACCCAGTACTTC. Its protein is CASSASGIQETQYF. The full variable domain, in which reference TRBV9 and TRBJ2-5 provide the parts outside the CDR3, is DSGVTQTPKHLITATGQRVTLRCSPRSGDLSVYWYQQSLDQGLQFLIQYYNGEERAKGNILERFSAQQFPDLHSELNLSSLELGDSALYFCASSASGIQETQYFGPGTRLLVL.

The chain recombines TRBV7-2 with TRBJ2-3; D is unclear. Germline V gene lookup returns CDR1 SGHTA and CDR2 FQGNSA. The CDR3 has 14 amino acids. V lost 2 bases and J 2 bases, leaving 8 bases between the germline ends. CDR3 sequence reads: CASSLTRFTDTQYF. CDR3 coding DNA: TGTGCCAGCAGCTTAACACGATTCACAGATACGCAGTATTTT.

This clonotype came up a few times. The chain links TRBV20-1 to TRBJ2-3; a weak D match, TRBD2 (5 bases). Trimming stripped 0 bases from V and 3 bases from J, with 16 bases between. The CDR3 spans 16 residues. Germline CDR1 reads DFQATT; CDR2 reads SNEGSKA (reference sequence). The CDR3 coding sequence is TGCAGTGCTAGAGATATATCGGATGGAGGTACAGATACGCAGTATTTT. Residues: CSARDISDGGTDTQYF.

This clonotype was observed many times. The chain is built from TRBV6-2 or TRBV6-3 and TRBJ1-5; possibly TRBD1 for D (6 bases). Germline V gene sequence: CDR1 MNHEY, CDR2 SVGEGT. V was cut by 6 bases and J by 2 bases, with 20 bases left in between. The CDR3 consists of 17 residues. The CDR3 here is CASRAAGAKFGNQPQHF. CDR3 nucleotides: TGTGCCAGCAGGGCAGCAGGGGCAAAATTCGGCAATCAGCCCCAGCATTTT.

This clonotype has just a few counts. The CDR3 nucleotides are TGTGCCACCAGCAGGCGGGACAGGGATTCCTACGAGCAGTACTTC. Residues: CATSRRDRDSYEQYF. The chain combines TRBV15 with TRBJ2-7, with 9 bases fitting TRBD1. The CDR3 sequence is 15 residues long. Germline CDR1 is LNHNV and CDR2 is YYDKDF (reference sequence). V shed 3 bases and J 1 base; nucleotides not matched to a gene: 4.

This clonotype was found a few times. The gene calls are TRBV29-1 and TRBJ1-2; D call uncertain. Germline CDR1 reads SQVTM; CDR2 reads ANQGSEA. The CDR3 is 11 residues long. Deletions cut 6 bases from V and 2 bases from J, with 7 bases between. The CDR3 coding sequence is TGCAGCGTACAGCTGAACTATGGCTACACCTTC. Encoded protein: CSVQLNYGYTF. Based on the CDR3 plus reference TRBV29-1 and TRBJ1-2, the full variable domain is SAVISQKPSRDICQRGTSLTIQCQVDSQVTMMFWYRQQPGQSLTLIATANQGSEATYESGFVIDKFPISRPNLTFSTLTVSNMSPEDSSIYLCSVQLNYGYTFGSGTRLTVV.

This clonotype was recorded at least ten times. This rearrangement joins TRBV2 to TRBJ2-1; D is perhaps TRBD2 (6 bases). CDR3 length equals 16 residues. Per germline, CDR1 SNHLY and CDR2 FYNNEI. The V end was cut by 1 base, the J end by 8 bases, with 18 bases between. The CDR3 DNA follows: TGTGCCAGCAGTGAAGGGTACGGGGGTCCCCAGGATGAGCAGTTCTTC. Amino acid sequence: CASSEGYGGPQDEQFF.

This chain connects TRBV6-2 or TRBV6-3 to TRBJ2-4; no clear D. The length of the CDR3 is 12 residues. V was trimmed by 5 bases and J by 7 bases, leaving 9 bases between them. Germline V gives CDR1 MNHEY, CDR2 SVGEGT. The CDR3: CASSRWSNIQYF. CDR3 coding DNA: TGTGCCAGCAGTCGATGGAGCAACATTCAGTACTTC.

This clonotype was seen at least ten times. This rearrangement joins TRBV6-2 or TRBV6-3 to TRBJ2-1; no clear D. The CDR3 spans 16 residues. V lost 0 bases and J lost 6, with 15 bases in between. CDR1 and CDR2 from the germline V gene are MNHEY and SVGEGT. The CDR3 nucleotides are TGTGCCAGCAGTTACTCCGTATCAACCCGGAGCAATGAGCAGTTCTTC. Translating gives CASSYSVSTRSNEQFF.

The table lists this clonotype with a few counts. The chain combines TRBV29-1 with TRBJ1-1; D unresolved. V lost 4 bases and J lost 1, with 7 bases in between. CDR3 size: 12 residues. CDR1 SQVTM and CDR2 ANQGSEA come from the germline V gene. CDR3 DNA sequence: TGCAGCGTTGGGTTACAGAACACTGAAGCTTTCTTT. It codes for CSVGLQNTEAFF.

The chain is built from TRBV20-1 and TRBJ1-1; D possibly corresponds to TRBD1 (6 bases). Per germline, CDR1 DFQATT and CDR2 SNEGSKA (reference sequence). V was cut by 5 bases and J by 0 bases, with 10 bases left in between. There are 13 residues in the CDR3. The CDR3 bases are TGCAGTGCTTACAGGGAAATGAACACTGAAGCTTTCTTT. Amino acids: CSAYREMNTEAFF.

This sequence joins TRBV20-1 and TRBJ1-6; D ambiguous. The CDR3 has 15 residues. Germline CDR1 DFQATT, CDR2 SNEGSKA (reference sequence). Trimming cost V 3 bases and J 6 bases, with 15 bases left between them. The CDR3 sequence: CSASPPGRGNSPLHF. The CDR3 DNA is TGCAGTGCTAGTCCCCCCGGTCGGGGTAATTCACCCCTCCACTTT.

This clonotype appeared many times. This rearrangement joins TRBV3-1 to TRBJ2-7, with D unclear. The germline CDR1 and CDR2 sequences are LGHDT and YNNKEL (reference sequence). The CDR3 contains 15 residues. The V and J ends lost 0 bases and 3 bases respectively, with 12 bases between them. The CDR3 DNA is TGTGCCAGCAGCCAAGACCCGGGTGTTTTCTACGAGCAGTACTTC. It encodes CASSQDPGVFYEQYF.

The chain links TRBV7-8 to TRBJ1-6, with D possibly matching TRBD1 (5 bases). Trimming pared 10 bases from V and 4 bases from J, leaving 11 bases between. Per germline, CDR1 SGHVS and CDR2 FQNEAQ. This CDR3 has 13 amino acids. CDR3 loop: CATGGVYNSPLHF. The CDR3 DNA reads TGTGCCACGGGGGGAGTTTATAATTCACCCCTCCACTTT.